Below, 5 T cell receptor beta chains from the same sample are listed, as sequenced in a study of CD8+CD57+ T cells in acquired aplastic anemia. Genomic DNA served as template for TCR beta VDJ and CDR3 profiling. TCRdb re-called the reads with MiXCR, one entry per CDR3 protein. The sample lists roughly 150,000 distinct CDR3 sequences; 47% were seen once. Sequencing involved patients with CD8+CD57+ cell expansion previously shown by flow cytometry. Sequenced input: sorted CD4+, CD8+, or CD8+CD57+ T cells (not recorded which) from PBMCs. These receptors were obtained from a human donor with aplastic anemia.

The CDR3 coding sequence is TGTGCCAGCAGCCCCTGGAATCATGAGCAGTTCTTC. It codes for CASSPWNHEQFF. V gene TRBV7-9 combines with J gene TRBJ2-1; D is uncertain. Germline V lookup: CDR1 SEHNR, CDR2 FQNEAQ (reference sequence). Trimming took off 5 bases at V and 8 bases at J, with 10 bases between the two ends. The CDR3 runs to 12 residues.

J is TRBJ1-6 and V is TRBV18, with D maybe TRBD1 (5 bases). Trimming left V 3 bases short and J 10 bases short, with 16 bases between. The CDR3 covers 15 residues. The germline V gene has CDR1 KGHSH and CDR2 LQKENI. The CDR3 DNA sequence: TGTGCCAGCTCACCTCGGAACAGGACAACCTCACCCCTCCACTTT. Its translation is CASSPRNRTTSPLHF.

Worth noting for this clonotype: One base away lies a much larger clone, so this may be a sequencing read error. The V call is TRBV9, the J call TRBJ2-2; D might be TRBD2 (6 bases). CDR3 size: 15 residues. The V gene lost 3 bases and the J gene lost 6 bases, with 15 bases spanning the gap. Germline assignment: CDR1 SGDLS and CDR2 YYNGEE. CDR3 coding DNA: TGTGCCAGCAGCGAGCGGGTGGGCCTAGCCGGGGAGCTGTTTTTT. The encoded protein is CASSERVGLAGELFF.

This clonotype was picked up many times. V usage is TRBV7-2 and J usage is TRBJ2-7; 8 bases match TRBD2. With V trimmed by 2 bases and J by 5 bases, 5 bases remained unmatched. Germline assignment: CDR1 SGHTA and CDR2 FQGNSA. This CDR3 contains 14 residues. In nucleotides, the CDR3 is TGTGCCAGCAGCTTAAGCGGGAGTAGCCACGAGCAGTACTTC. This gives the protein CASSLSGSSHEQYF. The full variable domain, completed using reference TRBV7-2 and TRBJ2-7, is GAGVSQSPSNKVTEKGKDVELRCDPISGHTALYWYRQSLGQGLEFLIYFQGNSAPDKSGLPSDRFSAERTGGSVSTLTIQRTQQEDSAVYLCASSLSGSSHEQYFGPGTRLTVT.

J is TRBJ1-1 and V is TRBV30; D unresolved. Per the germline V gene, CDR1 is GTSNPN and CDR2 is SVGIG (reference sequence). The V and J ends lost 2 bases and 5 bases respectively, with 9 bases between them. There are 12 residues in the CDR3. Here the CDR3 reads CAWSTGSTEAFF. The CDR3 DNA follows: TGTGCCTGGAGTACGGGGTCTACTGAAGCTTTCTTT.